These 23 T cell receptor beta chains share one sample of origin, sequenced in a study of CD8 T cells in Susac syndrome. The RNA input was roughly 0.45 to 1 ug, and it was reverse transcribed with random hexamers. TCRdb independently ran MiXCR on the immunoSEQ multiplex PCR reads; one entry per CDR3 protein. Seen here are hundreds of thousands of distinct CDR3 sequences, about 95% observed once, and the top ten hold about 0.14%. Sequenced: CD4+ T cells from PBMCs. The receptors were sampled from a human donor with Susac syndrome.

The rearrangement joins TRBV4-3 to TRBJ2-1; 11 nucleotides align to TRBD2. J lost 5 bases, V lost 0 bases, and 6 bases had no gene match. The CDR3 has 17 amino acids. Germline lookup yields CDR1 LGHNA and CDR2 YSLEER. For the CDR3, the DNA is TGCGCCAGCAGCCAAGATATAGCGGGGGGGTGGAACAATGAGCAGTTCTTC. Translated, it gives CASSQDIAGGWNNEQFF.

This chain connects TRBV19 to TRBJ2-6; D may match TRBD1 or TRBD2 (5 bases each). The CDR3 is 17 residues long. The V gene's germline CDR1 is LNHDA and CDR2 SQIVND (reference sequence). Trimming removed 7 bases from V and 0 bases from J, with 16 bases in between. The CDR3 protein is CASTGTAQISGANVLTF. The CDR3, as DNA: TGTGCCAGTACCGGGACGGCCCAGATCTCTGGGGCCAACGTCCTGACTTTC.

V gene TRBV30 combines with J gene TRBJ2-6, with D possibly being TRBD1 or TRBD2 (5 bases each). Germline V CDR1 and CDR2: GTSNPN, SVGIG (reference sequence). Trimming stripped 2 bases from V and 2 bases from J, with 16 bases between. The length of the CDR3 is 17 residues. CDR3 in DNA: TGTGCCTGGAGTACGCACACCCGAGGGGCTGGGGCCAACGTCCTGACTTTC. It is translated as CAWSTHTRGAGANVLTF.

The chain employs TRBV4-2 and TRBJ2-4; possibly TRBD2 for D (6 bases). This CDR3 spans 18 amino acids. V lost 0 bases to trimming and J lost 0 bases, with 15 bases between them. Germline CDR1 is LGHNA and CDR2 is YNFKEQ. The CDR3 bases are TGTGCCAGCAGCCAAGATTTGGAGGGTCTTGGAGCCAAAAACATTCAGTACTTC. Amino acids: CASSQDLEGLGAKNIQYF.

The V and J genes are TRBV7-2 and TRBJ1-1; 8 bases line up with TRBD1. CDR1 SGHTA and CDR2 FQGNSA come from the germline V gene. The CDR3 length is 14 residues. The junction had 2 bases not matched to a gene; V was cut back by 2 bases and J by 3 bases. The CDR3 sequence is CASSLTGQDTEAFF. The CDR3 DNA reads as TGTGCCAGCAGCTTAACGGGACAGGACACTGAAGCTTTCTTT.

The rearrangement links TRBV6-4 to TRBJ2-1, with unresolved D. Germline CDR1 is MRHNA and CDR2 is SNTAGT. V was cut by 5 bases and J by 8 bases, with 13 bases left in between. The CDR3 contains 13 residues. DNA for the CDR3: TGTGCCAGCAGTTCTACCTGGGTCGATGAGCAGTTCTTC. Translated, it gives CASSSTWVDEQFF.

This sequence joins TRBV5-1 and TRBJ1-1; 8 bases are a match to TRBD1. CDR1 and CDR2 (germline): SGHRS, YFSETQ. After removal of 0 bases from V and 1 base from J, the junction contained 5 bases not matched to a gene. This CDR3 region has 16 residues. Here the CDR3 reads CASSLGWGQANTEAFF. In nucleotides, the CDR3 is TGCGCCAGCAGCTTGGGGTGGGGACAGGCGAACACTGAAGCTTTCTTT.

The rearrangement joins TRBV20-1 to TRBJ2-5; D gene ambiguous. The V gene lost 3 bases and the J gene lost 4 bases, with 12 bases spanning the gap. Germline CDR1 DFQATT, CDR2 SNEGSKA (reference sequence). The CDR3 consists of 13 residues. CDR3 in amino acids: CSARAAALETQYF. The CDR3 nucleotides are TGCAGTGCTAGGGCGGCAGCCCTAGAGACCCAGTACTTC.

V and J are TRBV19 and TRBJ1-5; TRBD1 is a possible D gene (6 bases). Germline lookup yields CDR1 LNHDA and CDR2 SQIVND (reference sequence). V lost 5 bases, J lost 6 bases, and 17 bases lay in between. The CDR3 totals 15 residues. CDR3 nucleotides: TGTGCCAGTAGTGAGGGACAAAGCGGCACTCAGCCCCAGCATTTT. It encodes CASSEGQSGTQPQHF.

The chain carries TRBV12-3 or TRBV12-4 and TRBJ2-5, with D possibly TRBD2 on 7 matching bases. Trimming pared 3 bases from V and 5 bases from J, leaving 10 bases between. The CDR3 totals 13 residues. CDR3 protein: CASSFGGLETQYF. In nucleotides, the CDR3 is TGTGCCAGCAGTTTCGGGGGGCTGGAGACCCAGTACTTC.

V is TRBV3-1 and J is TRBJ2-1, with 8 bases identical to TRBD2. The CDR3 has 16 residues. CDR1 and CDR2 (germline): LGHDT, YNNKEL (reference sequence). With V trimmed by 4 bases and J by 4 bases, 9 bases remained unmatched. DNA for the CDR3: TGTGCCAGCAGCCCCCCCGGGGTAGCGGGGTACAATGAGCAGTTCTTC. Translation gives CASSPPGVAGYNEQFF.

This chain uses TRBV9 with TRBJ2-1, with D tentatively TRBD1 (7 bases). The length of the CDR3 is 11 residues. Per the germline V gene, CDR1 is SGDLS and CDR2 is YYNGEE. Trimming pared 7 bases from V and 9 bases from J, leaving 11 bases between. The CDR3: CASSRGVEQFF. CDR3 nucleotide sequence: TGTGCCAGCTCCAGGGGGGTTGAGCAGTTCTTC.

The gene calls are TRBV20-1 and TRBJ2-7, with D perhaps TRBD1 or TRBD2 (6 bases each). Germline assignment: CDR1 DFQATT and CDR2 SNEGSKA (reference sequence). The CDR3 is 15 amino acids. The V end lost 0 bases, the J end lost 3 bases, and 15 bases lay between the germline ends. CDR3 sequence (DNA): TGCAGTGCTAGAGATGGAGGGACATTGGGCTACGAGCAGTACTTC. Translated: CSARDGGTLGYEQYF.

This chain connects TRBV29-1 to TRBJ2-1; D ambiguous. Trimming stripped 0 bases from V and 9 bases from J, with 9 bases between. The CDR3 consists of 12 residues. The germline CDR1 and CDR2 sequences are SQVTM and ANQGSEA. CDR3 residues: CSVEEQLGEQFF. CDR3 bases: TGCAGCGTTGAAGAACAGCTAGGTGAGCAGTTCTTC.

The chain has TRBV7-2 and TRBJ2-3; tentative D call: TRBD1 (7 bases). V lost 1 base to trimming and J lost 6 bases, with 20 bases between them. CDR1 and CDR2 from the germline V gene are SGHTA and FQGNSA. The CDR3 totals 17 residues. Here the CDR3 reads CASSLVGRGDGPDTQYF. The CDR3 DNA reads TGTGCCAGCAGCTTAGTCGGCAGGGGGGACGGCCCTGATACGCAGTATTTT.

This rearrangement joins TRBV7-9 to TRBJ2-3; tentative D call: TRBD2 (6 bases). The CDR3 is 19 residues long. V was trimmed by 2 bases and J by 0 bases, leaving 21 bases between them. The germline gives CDR1 SEHNR, CDR2 FQNEAQ (reference sequence). The CDR3 protein is CASSLRPAGPSSSTDTQYF. The CDR3 nucleotides read TGTGCCAGCAGCTTAAGGCCCGCGGGGCCATCCAGTAGCACAGATACGCAGTATTTT.

The gene calls are TRBV4-3 and TRBJ2-4; 7 nucleotides align to TRBD1. Germline V gives CDR1 LGHNA, CDR2 YSLEER. The CDR3 has 16 residues. The J segment lost 7 bases and the V segment lost 2 bases, leaving 11 bases of the junction unmatched. CDR3 DNA: TGCGCCAGCAGCCAAAACCGTGGGACAGAGGAGAACATTCAGTACTTC. Its protein product is CASSQNRGTEENIQYF.

This chain links TRBV20-1 with TRBJ2-7; the D is unclear. The germline CDR1 and CDR2 sequences are DFQATT and SNEGSKA (reference sequence). There are 13 residues in the CDR3. Deletions cut 0 bases from V and 5 bases from J, with 11 bases between. In DNA, the CDR3 is TGCAGTGCTAGAGATCACGAACAAGACGAGCAGTACTTC. Amino acids: CSARDHEQDEQYF.

Only one count was recorded for this clonotype. V gene TRBV29-1 combines with J gene TRBJ2-7; perhaps D is TRBD1 or TRBD2 (6 bases each). From germline, CDR1 is SQVTM and CDR2 ANQGSEA. This CDR3 is 13 amino acids long. V lost 6 bases, J lost 6 bases, and 18 bases lay in between. The DNA for the CDR3 is TGCAGCGTCCTCGACGAGGGGGGAGGCGAGCAGTACTTC. Translating it yields CSVLDEGGGEQYF.

V and J are TRBV6-5 and TRBJ1-1, with D tentatively TRBD1 (5 bases). The CDR3 runs to 14 residues. The V and J ends lost 4 bases and 2 bases respectively, with 11 bases between them. CDR1 is MNHEY, CDR2 SVGAGI, per germline. The CDR3 here is CASSLSRDNTEAFF. CDR3 nucleotide sequence: TGTGCCAGCAGTTTGTCCCGGGACAACACTGAAGCTTTCTTT.

The rearrangement joins TRBV12-3 or TRBV12-4 to TRBJ1-5, with TRBD1 matching 9 bases. This CDR3 contains 15 residues. V shed 6 bases, J shed 3 bases, and the junction held 6 bases outside the gene matches. Here the CDR3 reads CASRVGQGINQPQHF. In DNA, the CDR3 is TGTGCCAGCAGGGTCGGACAGGGGATCAATCAGCCCCAGCATTTT.

In this sample, this clonotype turned up once. The CDR3 here is CSAVRASGGSYEQYF. DNA for the CDR3: TGCAGTGCCGTCCGGGCTAGCGGGGGTTCCTACGAGCAGTACTTC. The V gene is TRBV20-1, the J gene TRBJ2-7, with 10 positions matching TRBD2. The germline gives CDR1 DFQATT, CDR2 SNEGSKA (reference sequence). This CDR3 contains 15 residues. V lost 6 bases, J lost 1 base, and 9 bases stayed unmatched.

The chain employs TRBV29-1 and TRBJ1-5, with D perhaps matching TRBD1 (5 bases). Trimming shortened V by 4 bases and J by 7 bases, and 14 bases separated the two germline ends. The germline CDR1 and CDR2 sequences are SQVTM and ANQGSEA. The CDR3 covers 13 residues. CDR3 protein: CSVVGRGGQPQHF. The CDR3, as DNA: TGCAGCGTTGTTGGGAGGGGCGGGCAGCCCCAGCATTTT.